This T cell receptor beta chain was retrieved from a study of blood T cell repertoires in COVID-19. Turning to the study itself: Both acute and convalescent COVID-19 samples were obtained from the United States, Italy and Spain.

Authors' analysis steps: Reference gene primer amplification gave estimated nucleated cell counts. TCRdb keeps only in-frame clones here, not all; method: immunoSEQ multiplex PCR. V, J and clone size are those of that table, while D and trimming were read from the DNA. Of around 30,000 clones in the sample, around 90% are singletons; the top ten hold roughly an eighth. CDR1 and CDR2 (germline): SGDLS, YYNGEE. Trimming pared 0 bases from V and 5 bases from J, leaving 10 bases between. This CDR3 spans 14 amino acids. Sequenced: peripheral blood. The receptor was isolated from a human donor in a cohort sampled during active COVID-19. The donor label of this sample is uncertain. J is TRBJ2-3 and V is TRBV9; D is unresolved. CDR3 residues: CASSVVDAGDTQYF. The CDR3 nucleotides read TGTGCCAGCAGCGTAGTGGATGCAGGAGATACGCAGTATTTT.